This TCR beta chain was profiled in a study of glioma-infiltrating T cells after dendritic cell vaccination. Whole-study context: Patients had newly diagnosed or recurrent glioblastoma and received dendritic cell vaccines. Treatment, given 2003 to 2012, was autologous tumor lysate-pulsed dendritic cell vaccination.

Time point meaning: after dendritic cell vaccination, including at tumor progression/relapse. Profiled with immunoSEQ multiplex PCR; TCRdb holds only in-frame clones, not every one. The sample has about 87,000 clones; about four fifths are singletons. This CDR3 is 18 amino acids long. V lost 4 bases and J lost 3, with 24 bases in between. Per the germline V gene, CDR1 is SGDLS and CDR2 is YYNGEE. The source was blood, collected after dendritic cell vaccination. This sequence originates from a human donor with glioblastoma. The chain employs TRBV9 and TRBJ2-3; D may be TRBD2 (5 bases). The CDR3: CASSPEGLLVSQTDTQYF. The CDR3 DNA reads TGTGCCAGCAGCCCTGAGGGTCTACTAGTTTCCCAAACAGATACGCAGTATTTT.